This is a list of T cell receptor beta chains from one sample in a study of control samples from healthy donors and cancer patients. Using immunoSEQ multiplex PCR, the repertoire was profiled, and TCRdb retains in-frame clones only, with some absent. The sample contains around 100,000 clones, roughly 87% of which appear only once. Sample: blood. The receptor set was obtained from a woman in her forties or fifties in good health. Each CDR3 is given with its conserved first and last residue. D genes are given only for firm matches. Size is omitted from some rows. Given values are once, few, many or a class for expanded clones.

DNA	CDR3	D	J	size	V
TGTGCCAGCAGCTCCCACGCGACTAGCGGGTTAAGCTCCTACGAGCAGTACTTC	CASSSHATSGLSSYEQYF	TRBD2	TRBJ2-7	-	TRBV7-2
TGCACCAGCAGCCAAGATTTATATGGGACTAGCGGGATTTCTTTT	CTSSQDLYGTSGISF	-	TRBJ2-3	-	TRBV1
TGTGCCAGCAGCTTTTACAGGCGATATAGCAATCAGCCCCAGCATTTT	CASSFYRRYSNQPQHF	-	TRBJ1-5	-	TRBV5-8
TGTGCCAGCAAACGGGGTATGAACACCGGGGAGCTGTTTTTT	CASKRGMNTGELFF	-	TRBJ2-2	once	TRBV3-1/TRBV3-2
TGTGCCAGCAGCCAAGCCACCCCCAACTATGGCTACACCTTC	CASSQATPNYGYTF	-	TRBJ1-2	-	TRBV7-3
TGTGCCAGCAGTCGGACAGGGGGAATGTGGCAGCCCCAGCATTTT	CASSRTGGMWQPQHF	TRBD1	TRBJ1-5	few	TRBV25-1
TGTGCCAGCAGCTCCCCCCTCCGGGGGCCGAACACCGGGGAGCTGTTTTTT	CASSSPLRGPNTGELFF	-	TRBJ2-2	-	TRBV7-6
TGTGCCAGCAGTGAGTTAGCGGGAGGTCGCACCGGGGAGCTGTTTTTT	CASSELAGGRTGELFF	TRBD2	TRBJ2-2	-	TRBV6-1
TGTGCCTGGAAAAGGGCGGGAAACACCATATATTTT	CAWKRAGNTIYF	-	TRBJ1-3	-	TRBV30
TGTGCCAGCAGCTCCTCCGCGGGGAGCCCCTCTGGGGCCAACGTCCTGACTTTC	CASSSSAGSPSGANVLTF	-	TRBJ2-6	-	TRBV5-4
TGCGCGGGCAGTATCGGAAGCAATCAGCCCCAGCATTTT	CAGSIGSNQPQHF	-	TRBJ1-5	few	TRBV30
TGTGCCAGCAGTGAAGCTAATTTAAACATTCAGTACTTC	CASSEANLNIQYF	-	TRBJ2-4	-	TRBV2
TGTGCCAGCAGCCAACTGGGACAGTACAATGAGCAGTTCTTC	CASSQLGQYNEQFF	TRBD1	TRBJ2-1	-	TRBV14
TGCCGACTAGCGGGATATAACAATGAGCAGTTCTTC	CRLAGYNNEQFF	TRBD2	TRBJ2-1	-	TRBV7-9
TGCAGCGTTCATACTCTCAGGGGATTCCCCACAGATACGCAGTATTTT	CSVHTLRGFPTDTQYF	-	TRBJ2-3	-	TRBV29-1
TGTGCCAGCAGTGAAAAGACAGGGGGCTATGGCTACACCTTC	CASSEKTGGYGYTF	TRBD1	TRBJ1-2	-	TRBV2
TGTGCCAGCAGCTTAACGCGTGAAGAGACCCAGTACTTC	CASSLTREETQYF	-	TRBJ2-5	-	TRBV7-3
TGTGCCAGCAGCTTAGGCCCAGGGGGAGAGAACACTGAAGCTTTCTTT	CASSLGPGGENTEAFF	TRBD1	TRBJ1-1	-	TRBV7-2
TGTGCCAGCAGTGACGTAGCGTTGGCCTACAATGAGCAGTTCTTC	CASSDVALAYNEQFF	-	TRBJ2-1	-	TRBV27
TGTGCCAGCAGCTTATTCGGGGATGAGCAGTTCTTC	CASSLFGDEQFF	-	TRBJ2-1	-	TRBV7-9
TGCGCCAGCAGCTTGGGGGCCCTGACGGCGGAGACCCAGTACTTC	CASSLGALTAETQYF	-	TRBJ2-5	-	TRBV5-1
TGTGCCAGCAGCTCCTCCGGGGGGCATATCGGGGAGCTGTTTTTT	CASSSSGGHIGELFF	-	TRBJ2-2	-	TRBV5-6
TGTGCCAGTAGCTCCGGTGAAAAACTGTTTTTT	CASSSGEKLFF	-	TRBJ1-4	-	TRBV19
TGTGCCAGCAGTTACTACCCCCGGGGAGGTAATTCACCCCTCCACTTT	CASSYYPRGGNSPLHF	-	TRBJ1-6	-	TRBV6-5
TGCGCCAGCAGTGAGTCGAGTGGTACCGGCTACACCTTC	CASSESSGTGYTF	-	TRBJ1-2	-	TRBV10-1
TGCGCCAGTCGACAGGGGGATGGGAACAATCAGCCCCAGCATTTT	CASRQGDGNNQPQHF	TRBD1	TRBJ1-5	-	TRBV5-1
TGTGCCGCCTCAGGGGGTCGGGATGGCTACACCTTC	CAASGGRDGYTF	TRBD1	TRBJ1-2	-	TRBV6-5
TGTGCCAGCAGCGCTCAGGGCGCCTACGAGCAGTACTTC	CASSAQGAYEQYF	-	TRBJ2-7	few	TRBV9
TGTGCCTGGAGTGTAAATCAGGGATTTTACAATGAGCAGTTCTTC	CAWSVNQGFYNEQFF	-	TRBJ2-1	once	TRBV30
TGCGCCAGCAGCTTGGCCCCCGGTGAAGATACGCAGTATTTT	CASSLAPGEDTQYF	-	TRBJ2-3	-	TRBV5-1
TGTGCCAGCAGAGAGACACAACTAGCCAAAAACATTCAGTACTTC	CASRETQLAKNIQYF	-	TRBJ2-4	-	TRBV6-5
TGTGCCAGCAGTGAAACCGACGACAGGGGAGCTTTCTTT	CASSETDDRGAFF	TRBD1	TRBJ1-1	-	TRBV6-1
TGTGCCAGCATAAGTCCCGGAGATGGCTACACCTTC	CASISPGDGYTF	-	TRBJ1-2	-	TRBV2
TGTGCCACCAGTGATCAGGGCCCCACAGATACGCAGTATTTT	CATSDQGPTDTQYF	-	TRBJ2-3	-	TRBV24-1
TGTGCCAGCAGTTGGACAGGGTATGGCACCGGGGAGCTGTTTTTT	CASSWTGYGTGELFF	TRBD1	TRBJ2-2	-	TRBV7-3
TGTGCCAGCAGCGCCCATAGGGGAACTAATGAAAAACTGTTTTTT	CASSAHRGTNEKLFF	-	TRBJ1-4	-	TRBV9
TGTGCCTGGAGTGTGCCCAGACAGATCAATCAGCCCCAGCATTTT	CAWSVPRQINQPQHF	-	TRBJ1-5	-	TRBV30
TGTGCCAGCAGTCCTCTGGACTCTGGAAACACCATATATTTT	CASSPLDSGNTIYF	-	TRBJ1-3	-	TRBV3-1/TRBV3-2
TGTGCCAGCAGTGGGGGCGGACCTCTCTGGGGGGCCAACGTCCTGACTTTC	CASSGGGPLWGANVLTF	-	TRBJ2-6	-	TRBV27
TGTGCCATCAGTAAACAGGGCTACGAGCAGTACTTC	CAISKQGYEQYF	-	TRBJ2-7	-	TRBV10-3
TGTGCCAGCAGCTTAGGATACCCCCTTGGCTACACCTTC	CASSLGYPLGYTF	-	TRBJ1-2	-	TRBV7-2
TGTGCCAGCAGTGTCGGACAGGGGGCTTTCTTT	CASSVGQGAFF	TRBD1	TRBJ1-1	few	TRBV12-3/TRBV12-4